Presented here are 32 T cell receptor beta chains from one specimen sequenced in a study of T-cell reconstitution after alpha-beta-depleted transplantation in children. The TCRbeta library incorporated unique molecular identifiers. TCRdb reprocessed the PCR reads with MiXCR, giving one entry per CDR3 protein. This table has approximately 1,000,000 distinct CDR3 sequences, roughly 29% appearing once. Sample: PBMCs, mostly from graft donor cells, taken 360 days after TCRalphabeta/CD19-depleted stem cell transplant. The source is a boy under two years old who had a stem cell transplant for SCID, so the T cells may come from the graft donor.

A few counts support this clonotype. J is TRBJ1-5 and V is TRBV5-1; tentative D call: TRBD1 (5 bases). The V end lost 0 bases, the J end lost 6 bases, and 13 bases lay between the germline ends. Germline-derived CDR1 and CDR2 are SGHRS and YFSETQ. The CDR3 contains 15 residues. CDR3 DNA sequence: TGCGCCAGCAGCTTGGGAGGAGGAAGGGGTCAGCCCCAGCATTTT. Residues: CASSLGGGRGQPQHF.

V gene TRBV12-3 or TRBV12-4 combines with J gene TRBJ2-3; D may be TRBD2 (6 bases). The CDR3 totals 14 residues. V was trimmed by 5 bases and J by 5 bases, leaving 14 bases between them. The CDR3 reads CASSARLGEDTQYF. In DNA form, the CDR3 reads TGTGCCAGCAGTGCGCGACTAGGGGAAGATACGCAGTATTTT.

This chain links TRBV5-5 with TRBJ2-5, with D possibly matching TRBD2 (6 bases). The CDR3 sequence is 12 residues long. V was clipped by 4 bases and J by 5 bases, with 9 bases between them. CDR1 is SGHKS and CDR2 is YYEKEE in the germline V gene (reference sequence). CDR3 DNA: TGTGCCAGCAGCGGGGGGTGGGAGACCCAGTACTTC. This codes for CASSGGWETQYF.

The J gene is TRBJ2-3, the V gene TRBV4-2, with 9 bases matching TRBD2. V shed 0 bases, J shed 0 bases, and the junction held 16 bases outside the gene matches. The germline gives CDR1 LGHNA, CDR2 YNFKEQ. The CDR3 consists of 21 residues. This chain's CDR3 is CASSQDWASGVLKSSTDTQYF. The CDR3 DNA reads TGTGCCAGCAGCCAAGATTGGGCTAGCGGGGTATTGAAAAGTAGCACAGATACGCAGTATTTT.

This clonotype was detected a few times. The rearrangement links TRBV29-1 to TRBJ2-7; maybe TRBD2 (5 bases). V gave up 4 bases and J gave up 1 base, with 17 bases separating them. CDR1 and CDR2 (germline): SQVTM, ANQGSEA. The CDR3 extends over 15 amino acids. CDR3 in amino acids: CSVGGTRDSSYEQYF. The CDR3 DNA is TGCAGCGTTGGGGGTACTCGGGATTCATCCTACGAGCAGTACTTC.

CDR3 DNA: TGCGCCAGCAGCCAAGGAGGGACTTACTCTGGAAACACCATATATTTT. Protein: CASSQGGTYSGNTIYF. The J gene is TRBJ1-3, the V gene TRBV4-3; weak D call: TRBD1 (5 bases). In germline, CDR1 is LGHNA, CDR2 YSLEER. The CDR3 has 16 residues. V lost 1 base and J lost 0, with 10 bases in between.

This clonotype came up once. The chain links TRBV18 to TRBJ2-1; D is perhaps TRBD1 (5 bases). V lost 4 bases, J lost 2 bases, and 15 bases lay in between. Per germline, CDR1 KGHSH and CDR2 LQKENI. CDR3 length equals 16 residues. The CDR3 reads CASSRRQYAPYNEQFF. The CDR3 DNA reads as TGTGCCAGCTCACGCCGACAGTACGCCCCCTACAATGAGCAGTTCTTC.

The chain employs TRBV20-1 and TRBJ2-5; maybe TRBD1 (6 bases). V lost 0 bases to trimming and J lost 3 bases, with 11 bases between them. The CDR3 consists of 14 residues. Per germline, CDR1 DFQATT and CDR2 SNEGSKA (reference sequence). DNA for the CDR3: TGCAGTGCTAGAGATGGGACACCCGAAGAGACCCAGTACTTC. Residues: CSARDGTPEETQYF.

This clonotype has just a few counts. V usage is TRBV11-1 and J usage is TRBJ2-1; D gene ambiguous. Germline-derived CDR1 and CDR2 are SGHAT and FQDESV (reference sequence). V lost 3 bases, J lost 5 bases, and 8 bases lay in between. The CDR3 length is 13 residues. CDR3 residues: CASSFWRDNEQFF. CDR3 DNA sequence: TGTGCCAGCAGCTTTTGGCGTGACAATGAGCAGTTCTTC.

J is TRBJ2-5 and V is TRBV20-1; no firm D call. V was cut by 2 bases and J by 1 base, with 11 bases left in between. CDR3 length: 14 residues. In germline, CDR1 is DFQATT, CDR2 SNEGSKA (reference sequence). CDR3 sequence reads: CSARLGHFQETQYF. CDR3 nucleotide sequence: TGCAGTGCTAGACTCGGCCATTTCCAAGAGACCCAGTACTTC.

The V and J genes are TRBV28 and TRBJ1-6; a weak D match, TRBD1 (6 bases). Germline CDR1 is MDHEN and CDR2 is SYDVKM. The V end was cut by 4 bases, the J end by 9 bases, with 16 bases between. The CDR3 spans 15 residues. The CDR3 reads CASSSPYGTFSPLHF. CDR3 bases: TGTGCCAGCAGTTCGCCCTACGGGACATTTTCACCCCTCCACTTT.

This CDR3 is CASSPRGGYTYEQYF. CDR3 DNA sequence: TGTGCCAGCAGTCCACGCGGGGGTTACACCTACGAGCAGTACTTC. The chain carries TRBV6-2 or TRBV6-3 and TRBJ2-7, with 7 bases identical to TRBD2. The CDR3 loop spans 15 amino acids. With 5 bases clipped from V and 2 bases from J, the junction kept 9 bases outside the gene matches. Looked up from germline, CDR1 is MNHEY and CDR2 is SVGEGT.

This clonotype was detected a few times. The rearrangement joins TRBV5-1 to TRBJ2-3, with TRBD2 as a possible D gene (7 bases). Germline V gene data show CDR1 as SGHRS and CDR2 as YFSETQ. This CDR3 comprises 15 residues. The ends were cut back, 0 bases at V and 3 bases at J, with 11 bases in the middle. The CDR3 protein is CASSLEGGPTDTQYF. For the CDR3, the DNA is TGCGCCAGCAGCTTGGAGGGGGGGCCGACAGATACGCAGTATTTT.

This clonotype was detected a few times. The J gene is TRBJ2-1, the V gene TRBV3-1; unclear D gene. The ends were cut back, 6 bases at V and 0 bases at J, with 12 bases in the middle. CDR3 length: 15 amino acids. The germline CDR1 and CDR2 sequences are LGHDT and YNNKEL (reference sequence). CDR3 nucleotides: TGTGCCAGCAGTCCAACATCTGCCTCCTACAATGAGCAGTTCTTC. Amino acid sequence: CASSPTSASYNEQFF.

Only a few counts were recorded for this clonotype. The genes are TRBV28 and TRBJ2-1, with a weak D call TRBD1 (6 bases). The CDR3 totals 20 residues. CDR1 and CDR2 from the germline V gene are MDHEN and SYDVKM. Trimming shortened V by 6 bases and J by 10 bases, and 37 bases separated the two germline ends. CDR3: CASSHSRGGPKYMPEREQFF. The DNA of the CDR3 is TGTGCCAGCAGCCATTCCCGAGGGGGTCCCAAGTATATGCCAGAAAGGGAGCAGTTCTTC.

This clonotype was seen ten or more times. The chain combines TRBV15 with TRBJ2-1; 7 bases are shared with TRBD1. Germline values: CDR1 LNHNV, CDR2 YYDKDF (reference sequence). The CDR3 is 14 amino acids. J gave up 4 bases and V 3 bases, and 3 bases lay outside the gene matches. The CDR3 coding sequence is TGTGCCACCAGCAGGTCGGGACAGTACAATGAGCAGTTCTTC. Translated, it gives CATSRSGQYNEQFF.

V and J are TRBV6-2 or TRBV6-3 and TRBJ2-4; 7 nucleotides line up with TRBD1. This CDR3 contains 14 residues. Germline V gene data show CDR1 as MNHEY and CDR2 as SVGEGT. V gave up 4 bases and J gave up 7 bases; unmatched junction bases: 7. CDR3 DNA sequence: TGTGCCAGCAGTTCACACGACAGGGTGAACATTCAGTACTTC. It specifies CASSSHDRVNIQYF.

The chain recombines TRBV20-1 with TRBJ1-5, with D tentatively TRBD1 (5 bases). V lost 0 bases and J lost 7, with 10 bases in between. This CDR3 spans 13 amino acids. CDR1 is DFQATT, CDR2 SNEGSKA, per germline (reference sequence). The CDR3 region has the DNA TGCAGTGCTAGAGAGTGGAGGGGACAGCCCCAGCATTTT. Residues: CSAREWRGQPQHF.

The chain employs TRBV20-1 and TRBJ2-4; no clear D. This CDR3 region has 14 residues. The V gene lost 2 bases and the J gene lost 3 bases, with 11 bases spanning the gap. Germline V gives CDR1 DFQATT, CDR2 SNEGSKA (reference sequence). CDR3 in amino acids: CSARLGKGKNIQYF. CDR3 nucleotide sequence: TGCAGTGCTAGATTGGGAAAAGGCAAAAACATTCAGTACTTC.

The rearrangement joins TRBV7-6 to TRBJ2-1; TRBD2 matches at 8 bases. Germline CDR1 is SGHVS and CDR2 is FNYEAQ. After removal of 5 bases from V and 1 base from J, the junction contained 4 bases not matched to a gene. This CDR3 has 15 residues. The CDR3 DNA follows: TGTGCCAGCAGCCCACAGCGGGGGTCCTACAATGAGCAGTTCTTC. Translating it yields CASSPQRGSYNEQFF. The full variable domain, in which reference TRBV7-6 and TRBJ2-1 provide the parts outside the CDR3, is GAGVSQSPRYKVTKRGQDVALRCDPISGHVSLYWYRQALGQGPEFLTYFNYEAQQDKSGLPNDRFSAERPEGSISTLTIQRTEQRDSAMYRCASSPQRGSYNEQFFGPGTRLTVL.

V and J are TRBV5-1 and TRBJ1-5, with unresolved D. Germline CDR1 SGHRS, CDR2 YFSETQ. The V and J ends lost 2 bases and 4 bases respectively, with 4 bases between them. The length of the CDR3 is 12 residues. For the CDR3, the DNA is TGCGCCAGCAGCTTAAAGAATCAGCCCCAGCATTTT. Amino acid sequence: CASSLKNQPQHF.

The chain couples TRBV7-3 to TRBJ2-5; D may be TRBD2 (5 bases). Trimming pared 1 base from V and 5 bases from J, leaving 14 bases between. The CDR3 covers 15 residues. Germline V gene lookup returns CDR1 SGHTA and CDR2 FQGTGA. The CDR3 region has the DNA TGTGCCAGCAGCTTAAGGGGATCACCGGGGGAGACCCAGTACTTC. Protein product: CASSLRGSPGETQYF.

The chain carries TRBV12-3 or TRBV12-4 and TRBJ2-1, with D unclear. CDR3 length equals 15 residues. Trimming left V 1 base short and J 3 bases short, with 10 bases between. The CDR3 region is CASSLGRYLYNEQFF. The CDR3 region has the DNA TGTGCCAGCAGTTTAGGAAGGTATCTCTACAATGAGCAGTTCTTC.

The chain links TRBV7-9 to TRBJ1-5; 7 bases are a match to TRBD1. With V trimmed by 4 bases and J by 6 bases, 9 bases remained unmatched. CDR1 is SEHNR, CDR2 FQNEAQ, per germline (reference sequence). The CDR3 contains 15 residues. The CDR3 sequence: CASSCDREASQPQHF. CDR3 coding DNA: TGTGCCAGCAGCTGCGACAGGGAGGCTAGTCAGCCCCAGCATTTT.

V usage is TRBV2 and J usage is TRBJ1-3, with TRBD1 identical over 7 bases. CDR3 length equals 14 residues. Germline V gene data show CDR1 as SNHLY and CDR2 as FYNNEI. J was trimmed by 3 bases and V by 6 bases; bases with no gene match: 5. CDR3: CASRNRGRGNTIYF. The CDR3, as DNA: TGTGCCAGCAGGAACAGGGGACGTGGAAACACCATATATTTT.

This clonotype was seen only a few times. The chain couples TRBV7-9 to TRBJ2-7, with D hard to call. Trimming cost V 3 bases and J 3 bases, with 12 bases left between them. CDR3 length equals 14 residues. In germline, CDR1 is SEHNR, CDR2 FQNEAQ (reference sequence). CDR3 DNA: TGTGCCAGCAGCTTTGAATTTCCCGGCTACGAGCAGTACTTC. Residues: CASSFEFPGYEQYF.

This chain joins TRBV4-3 and TRBJ2-5; 8 nucleotides match TRBD2. Trimming cost V 3 bases and J 1 base; bases outside gene matches: 4. Germline CDR1 and CDR2: LGHNA and YSLEER. The CDR3 runs 15 residues. CDR3 bases: TGCGCCAGCAGCCAGACTAGCGTCACCCAAGAGACCCAGTACTTC. The encoded protein is CASSQTSVTQETQYF.

The chain combines TRBV6-1 with TRBJ1-6; 9 nucleotides match TRBD1. V was pared by 6 bases and J by 7 bases, with 7 bases of the junction left unmatched. The CDR3 contains 15 residues. CDR1 MNHNS and CDR2 SASEGT come from the germline V gene. CDR3 nucleotides: TGTGCCAGCAGGATACAGGGGGCCGAGAATTCACCCCTCCACTTT. Translated: CASRIQGAENSPLHF.

V gene TRBV25-1 combines with J gene TRBJ1-1; D remains unclear. Looked up from germline, CDR1 is MGHDK and CDR2 is SYGVNS. The germline V and J ends were trimmed by 4 bases and 6 bases, with 12 bases remaining between them. The CDR3 contains 13 residues. CDR3 sequence reads: CASSVAPTAEAFF. CDR3 sequence (DNA): TGTGCCAGCAGTGTAGCACCGACGGCTGAAGCTTTCTTT.

This clonotype was seen only once. The V call is TRBV10-3, the J call TRBJ2-7, with TRBD1 identical over 7 bases. V lost 5 bases and J lost 0; bases outside the gene matches: 13. The CDR3 covers 17 residues. Germline V gives CDR1 ENHRY, CDR2 SYGVKD. CDR3 residues: CAISSRTGRSPSYEQYF. The CDR3 nucleotides read TGTGCCATCAGTTCTAGGACAGGTCGGTCTCCCTCCTACGAGCAGTACTTC.

The chain is built from TRBV29-1 and TRBJ2-7, with 10 bases that match TRBD1. V lost 0 bases, J lost 6 bases, and 11 bases stayed unmatched. The CDR3 runs 16 residues. From germline, CDR1 is SQVTM and CDR2 ANQGSEA. CDR3 loop: CSVEDRRQGAIGEQYF. CDR3 nucleotides: TGCAGCGTTGAAGATCGTCGACAGGGGGCAATTGGCGAGCAGTACTTC.

This clonotype was detected only a few times. The chain has TRBV9 and TRBJ2-1; D possibly matches TRBD1 or TRBD2 (6 bases each). V was clipped by 3 bases and J by 6 bases, with 10 bases between them. CDR1 and CDR2 from the germline V gene are SGDLS and YYNGEE. The CDR3 has 13 residues. This chain's CDR3 is CASSGGAGNEQFF. The CDR3 coding sequence is TGTGCCAGCAGCGGGGGGGCGGGCAATGAGCAGTTCTTC.